This passage covers 32 T cell receptor beta chains from one sample sequenced in a study of blood T cell repertoires in COVID-19. Libraries were prepared by immunoSEQ multiplex PCR; TCRdb keeps only in-frame clonotypes and omits some of them. The sample records about 170,000 clones, about 85% being singletons. Sequenced sample: peripheral blood. These receptors were collected from a woman in her seventies with COVID-19, enrolled during active disease.

The V and J genes are TRBV2 and TRBJ2-5, with 8 nucleotides matching TRBD2. Trimming cost V 5 bases and J 0 bases; bases outside gene matches: 5. Germline V gene lookup returns CDR1 SNHLY and CDR2 FYNNEI. The CDR3 loop spans 15 amino acids. The chain's CDR3 is CASSRAGGHQETQYF. The CDR3 nucleotides read TGTGCCAGCAGTCGGGCGGGGGGTCACCAAGAGACCCAGTACTTC.

The chain has TRBV7-9 and TRBJ1-4, with D tentatively TRBD1 (5 bases). The germline V gene has CDR1 SEHNR and CDR2 FQNEAQ (reference sequence). The CDR3 sequence is 16 residues long. Trimming cost V 3 bases and J 0 bases, with 11 bases left between them. The CDR3 nucleotides are TGTGCCAGCAGCTTCCGGGACTTTTCAACTAATGAAAAACTGTTTTTT. Protein product: CASSFRDFSTNEKLFF.

This clone was observed a single time. The chain links TRBV19 to TRBJ2-1, with 8 bases aligning to TRBD2. The germline gives CDR1 LNHDA, CDR2 SQIVND (reference sequence). The trim removed 2 bases at V and 8 bases at J, leaving 11 bases unmatched. This CDR3 is 16 amino acids long. CDR3 DNA sequence: TGTGCCAGTAGTATAAAGGGACCTGCGGGAGGTGATGAGCAGTTCTTC. Translating it yields CASSIKGPAGGDEQFF.

V is TRBV28 and J is TRBJ2-1; TRBD1 is a possible D gene (6 bases). This CDR3 is built from 15 residues. The germline V gene encodes CDR1 MDHEN and CDR2 SYDVKM. V was trimmed by 5 bases and J by 8 bases, leaving 19 bases between them. The CDR3 spells CASSHTLTGTHEQFF. The CDR3 bases are TGTGCCAGCAGTCACACCCTCACAGGGACCCATGAGCAGTTCTTC.

The chain links TRBV10-3 to TRBJ1-2; 8 bases are a match to TRBD1. CDR3 size: 13 residues. With V trimmed by 6 bases and J by 7 bases, 7 bases remained unmatched. CDR1 ENHRY and CDR2 SYGVKD come from the germline V gene. DNA of the CDR3: TGTGCCATCAGAGGAGGGACAGGAGGTGGCTACACCTTC. Translated: CAIRGGTGGGYTF.

This clone was seen repeatedly, ten times or more. J is TRBJ2-7 and V is TRBV3-1 (or the pseudogene TRBV3-2); no reliable D call. Germline V gene data show CDR1 as LGHDT and CDR2 as YNNKEL (reference sequence). The V gene lost 2 bases and the J gene lost 4 bases, with 6 bases spanning the gap. This CDR3 region has 12 residues. CDR3 bases: TGTGCCAGCAGCCAATGGCTGTACGAGCAGTACGTC. Translating gives CASSQWLYEQYV.

This clone was detected only a few times. The chain combines TRBV30 with TRBJ1-3; D remains ambiguous. The CDR3 is made up of 15 amino acids. V was cut by 0 bases and J by 4 bases, with 13 bases left in between. Germline loops: CDR1 GTSNPN, CDR2 SVGIG (reference sequence). Here the CDR3 reads CAWSVPTIAGNTIYF. In nucleotides, the CDR3 is TGTGCCTGGAGTGTCCCCACCATAGCCGGAAACACCATATATTTT.

This rearrangement joins TRBV6-5 to TRBJ2-5; perhaps TRBD2 as D (5 bases). V was cut by 6 bases and J by 1 base, with 9 bases left in between. The CDR3 sequence is 13 residues long. In germline, CDR1 is MNHEY, CDR2 SVGAGI. The CDR3 bases are TGTGCCAGCAGCGCTAGCTCCCAAGAGACCCAGTACTTC. Amino acids: CASSASSQETQYF.

J is TRBJ1-2 and V is TRBV29-1; 9 nucleotides align to TRBD1. V lost 7 bases and J lost 2; bases outside the gene matches: 8. Looked up from germline, CDR1 is SQVTM and CDR2 is ANQGSEA. The CDR3 loop spans 14 amino acids. In DNA form, the CDR3 reads TGCAGCGCAACAGGGGGCGAGGGGAACTATGGCTACACCTTC. Amino acids: CSATGGEGNYGYTF.

V and J are TRBV5-1 and TRBJ1-2; 7 bases are shared with TRBD1. Looked up from germline, CDR1 is SGHRS and CDR2 is YFSETQ. J lost 7 bases, V lost 5 bases, and 8 bases had no gene match. The CDR3 covers 13 residues. The CDR3 DNA sequence: TGCGCCAGCAGACCAACAGGGGTCGGTGGCTACACCTTC. Translating gives CASRPTGVGGYTF.

The V call is TRBV28, the J call TRBJ1-2; 7 bases map to TRBD1. The V and J ends lost 6 bases and 2 bases, in that order; junction bases with no gene match: 6. Germline loops: CDR1 MDHEN, CDR2 SYDVKM. The CDR3 loop spans 14 amino acids. This chain's CDR3 is CASRWGQPNYGYTF. Written as DNA, the CDR3 is TGTGCCAGCAGATGGGGACAGCCGAACTATGGCTACACCTTC.

The rearrangement joins TRBV2 to TRBJ1-1; 8 positions match TRBD1. CDR1 SNHLY and CDR2 FYNNEI come from the germline V gene. V was pared by 4 bases and J by 7 bases, with 11 bases of the junction left unmatched. The CDR3 contains 15 residues. CDR3 sequence (DNA): TGTGCCAGCAGTGTAGAAGGACAGGGATCGGGTGAAGCTTTCTTT. Its translation: CASSVEGQGSGEAFF.

The V gene is TRBV6-5, the J gene TRBJ2-7, with D maybe TRBD1 (5 bases). The germline V gene encodes CDR1 MNHEY and CDR2 SVGAGI. The CDR3 spans 16 residues. Deletions cut 2 bases from V and 6 bases from J, with 20 bases between. The CDR3 loop is CASSYRVGVTHGEQYF. CDR3 nucleotides: TGTGCCAGCAGTTACCGGGTAGGGGTAACCCATGGCGAGCAGTACTTC.

This chain uses TRBV14 with TRBJ2-1, with D tentatively TRBD1 (5 bases). The CDR3 is 13 amino acids. Germline CDR1 SGHDN, CDR2 FVKESK. Deletions cut 3 bases from V and 6 bases from J, with 9 bases between. In DNA, the CDR3 is TGTGCCAGCAGCCAGGGCCAGGGCAATGAGCAGTTCTTC. Protein sequence: CASSQGQGNEQFF.

Here the CDR3 reads CASSVATGSFREKLFF. The CDR3 coding sequence is TGTGCCAGCAGCGTAGCTACGGGGTCCTTCCGCGAAAAACTGTTTTTT. The chain is built from TRBV9 and TRBJ1-4; D not certain. The germline V gene encodes CDR1 SGDLS and CDR2 YYNGEE. V lost 0 bases to trimming and J lost 8 bases, with 17 bases between them. The CDR3 consists of 16 residues.

This chain's CDR3 is CASSLATGYSPLHF. The DNA for the CDR3 is TGTGCCAGCAGTTTAGCGACAGGGTATTCACCCCTCCACTTT. The chain recombines TRBV27 with TRBJ1-6; 7 positions match TRBD1. Trimming took 2 bases from V and 8 from J; bases not matched to a gene: 3. This CDR3 spans 14 amino acids. In germline, CDR1 is MNHEY, CDR2 SMNVEV (reference sequence).

The chain carries TRBV27 and TRBJ2-7, with 10 bases lining up with TRBD1. Germline CDR1 is MNHEY and CDR2 is SMNVEV (reference sequence). This CDR3 is built from 14 residues. V dropped 6 bases and J dropped 3; count of bases not matched to a gene: 5. DNA for the CDR3: TGTGCCAGCAGGGGGGGACAGGGGCGCTACGAGCAGTACTTC. Encoded protein: CASRGGQGRYEQYF.

The CDR3 is CASSPQDRVLGEQFF. The CDR3 nucleotides read TGTGCCAGCTCACCTCAAGACAGGGTATTAGGTGAGCAGTTCTTC. The rearrangement uses TRBV18 and TRBJ2-1; 7 bases agree with TRBD1. CDR1 is KGHSH and CDR2 is LQKENI in the germline V gene. The CDR3 totals 15 residues. The J segment lost 9 bases and the V segment lost 3 bases, leaving 11 bases of the junction unmatched.

This chain connects TRBV2 to TRBJ1-2; a possible D gene is TRBD1 (6 bases). Looked up from germline, CDR1 is SNHLY and CDR2 is FYNNEI. The CDR3 sequence is 15 residues long. V lost 5 bases to trimming and J lost 6 bases, with 19 bases between them. CDR3 sequence (DNA): TGTGCCAGCAGTTCCCCCGGGGAGGGGGGACATGGCTACACCTTC. It is translated as CASSSPGEGGHGYTF.

J is TRBJ2-7 and V is TRBV7-2; D is ambiguous. Germline CDR1 SGHTA, CDR2 FQGNSA. V lost 0 bases and J 2 bases, leaving 11 bases between the germline ends. The CDR3 consists of 15 residues. CDR3 residues: CASSLAGVTTYEQYF. CDR3 nucleotide sequence: TGTGCCAGCAGCTTAGCCGGCGTGACAACCTACGAGCAGTACTTC. The variable domain in full, with the rest retrieved from reference TRBV7-2 and TRBJ2-7, is GAGVSQSPSNKVTEKGKDVELRCDPISGHTALYWYRQSLGQGLEFLIYFQGNSAPDKSGLPSDRFSAERTGGSVSTLTIQRTQQEDSAVYLCASSLAGVTTYEQYFGPGTRLTVT.

The CDR3 nucleotides are TGTGCCAGCAGCCAAGGACATAACAATAATTCACCCCTCCACTTT. This encodes CASSQGHNNNSPLHF. V is TRBV3-1 (or the pseudogene TRBV3-2) and J is TRBJ1-6, with D hard to call. CDR3 length equals 15 residues. CDR1 is LGHDT and CDR2 is YNNKEL in the germline V gene (reference sequence). Deletions cut 1 base from V and 5 bases from J, with 9 bases between.

The gene calls are TRBV28 and TRBJ1-2; 12 bases line up with TRBD1. J gave up 8 bases and V 6 bases, and 4 bases lay outside the gene matches. The CDR3 extends over 13 amino acids. The germline CDR1 and CDR2 sequences are MDHEN and SYDVKM. The CDR3 DNA follows: TGTGCCAGCAGGGGACAGGGGGCGCTCGGCTACACCTTC. Its protein product is CASRGQGALGYTF.

DNA for the CDR3: TGTGCCAGCAGTCGGGACAGGGTGACTGGCTACACCTTC. Translated, it gives CASSRDRVTGYTF. The V call is TRBV6-6, the J call TRBJ1-2; the match to TRBD1 covers 9 bases. Germline assignment: CDR1 MNHNY and CDR2 SVGAGI (reference sequence). The V segment lost 5 bases and the J segment 7 bases; nucleotides outside the gene matches: 5. The CDR3 is 13 residues long.

The rearrangement joins TRBV19 to TRBJ1-1, with D perhaps matching TRBD1 (5 bases). This CDR3 spans 13 amino acids. Between the trimmed V and J ends, which lost 5 bases and 7 bases, there was a span of 14 bases. From germline, CDR1 is LNHDA and CDR2 SQIVND (reference sequence). CDR3 sequence (DNA): TGTGCCAGTAGTCTCGGGCCAGGGCTTGAAGCTTTCTTT. This translates into CASSLGPGLEAFF.

The V and J genes are TRBV6-5 and TRBJ1-1; D gene ambiguous. The length of the CDR3 is 15 residues. V was cut by 1 base and J by 2 bases, with 11 bases left in between. Germline V gene sequence: CDR1 MNHEY, CDR2 SVGAGI. The CDR3 sequence is CASSYWNRPNTEAFF. The CDR3 DNA follows: TGTGCCAGCAGTTACTGGAACAGACCCAACACTGAAGCTTTCTTT.

This clone came up once. This chain links TRBV5-1 with TRBJ2-7; TRBD2 matches at 10 bases. The CDR3 contains 15 residues. Losses at the gene ends were 4 bases for V and 2 bases for J; bases not matched to a gene: 6. CDR1 is SGHRS and CDR2 is YFSETQ in the germline V gene. CDR3 in DNA: TGCGCCAGCAGCATTACTAGCGGGATGGCCTACGAGCAGTACTTC. Protein: CASSITSGMAYEQYF.

This sequence joins TRBV28 and TRBJ2-1; the D gene is possibly TRBD2 (6 bases). The length of the CDR3 is 14 residues. CDR1 and CDR2 (germline): MDHEN, SYDVKM. V was shortened by 4 bases and J by 2 bases, with 9 bases between the two germline ends. Here the CDR3 reads CASSYRGTYNEQFF. CDR3 sequence (DNA): TGTGCCAGCAGTTACCGGGGGACCTACAATGAGCAGTTCTTC.

V is TRBV4-2 and J is TRBJ2-1; 14 bases map to TRBD2. The germline gives CDR1 LGHNA, CDR2 YNFKEQ. V lost 4 bases to trimming and J lost 0 bases; unmatched junction nucleotides: 11. The CDR3 spans 20 residues. CDR3 amino acids: CASSPLGLAGGPTSYNEQFF. The DNA for the CDR3 is TGTGCCAGCAGCCCTTTAGGACTAGCGGGGGGCCCCACCTCCTACAATGAGCAGTTCTTC.

The chain recombines TRBV5-1 with TRBJ2-1; perhaps TRBD2 as D (6 bases). The V end lost 6 bases, the J end lost 10 bases, and 17 bases lay between the germline ends. The CDR3 extends over 13 amino acids. Germline V lookup: CDR1 SGHRS, CDR2 YFSETQ. The CDR3 DNA follows: TGCGCCAGCACGGAAGGGGCTGGGGGGGAGCAGTTCTTC. This codes for CASTEGAGGEQFF.

V gene TRBV27 combines with J gene TRBJ1-1, with D maybe TRBD1 (6 bases). CDR1 MNHEY and CDR2 SMNVEV come from the germline V gene (reference sequence). This CDR3 is built from 14 residues. V shed 6 bases and J shed 1 base, with 12 bases lying between them. CDR3 in amino acids: CASRDDRPNTEAFF. DNA for the CDR3: TGTGCCAGCAGGGACGACAGGCCGAACACTGAAGCTTTCTTT.

The rearrangement links TRBV6-6 to TRBJ2-3; D remains ambiguous. CDR3 length: 13 residues. CDR1 and CDR2 (germline): MNHNY, SVGAGI (reference sequence). Trimming pared 2 bases from V and 4 bases from J, leaving 7 bases between. CDR3 sequence reads: CASSYGRADTQYF. The CDR3 DNA follows: TGTGCCAGCAGTTACGGGCGAGCAGATACGCAGTATTTT.

This clone was counted once. V usage is TRBV4-1 and J usage is TRBJ2-3, with D possibly matching TRBD2 (6 bases). Trimming shortened V by 5 bases and J by 2 bases, and 11 bases separated the two germline ends. From germline, CDR1 is MGHRA and CDR2 YSYEKL. This CDR3 has 14 amino acids. The CDR3 reads CASSGSGSTDTQYF. DNA of the CDR3: TGCGCCAGCAGCGGTAGCGGTTCCACAGATACGCAGTATTTT.